A single sample is the source of the 30 T cell receptor beta chains below, sequenced in a study of T cell changes during pregnancy in multiple sclerosis. This table comes from immunoSEQ multiplex PCR, and its TCRdb copy is limited to in-frame clones, with some not included. The repertoire has roughly 42,000 clones, 85% to 90% of them found once; the top ten carry 0.55% to 0.6%. The specimen comprised CD4+ T cells from peripheral blood mononuclear cells, sampled in the first trimester of pregnancy. Every receptor here comes from a female donor with multiple sclerosis, enrolled in a pregnancy study.

This clone was found once. The same CDR3 also results from other DNA sequences found in this sample. The chain uses TRBV10-3 and TRBJ2-5, with 12 nucleotides matching TRBD1. From germline, CDR1 is ENHRY and CDR2 SYGVKD. This CDR3 contains 15 residues. V lost 2 bases, J lost 3 bases, and 1 base stayed unmatched. The CDR3 DNA is TGTGCCATCAGTGAGGGGACAGGGGGCGAAGAGACCCAGTACTTC. It encodes CAISEGTGGEETQYF.

The chain combines TRBV19 with TRBJ2-3, with TRBD2 matching 9 bases. Trimming removed 3 bases from V and 3 bases from J; junction bases left unmatched: 19. CDR1 is LNHDA and CDR2 is SQIVND in the germline V gene (reference sequence). CDR3 size: 20 residues. CDR3: CASSIRRTSVPGGKTDTQYF. CDR3 nucleotide sequence: TGTGCCAGTAGTATTAGAAGGACTAGCGTTCCGGGAGGAAAGACAGATACGCAGTATTTT.

This clone appeared a single time. The chain joins TRBV11-2 to TRBJ2-1; 7 bases map to TRBD2. Germline CDR1 SGHAT, CDR2 FQNNGV. V shed 2 bases, J shed 2 bases, and the junction held 6 bases outside the gene matches. This CDR3 comprises 16 residues. The CDR3 nucleotides read TGTGCCAGCAGCTTAAGACCCCTAGCGGCCTACAATGAGCAGTTCTTC. Translating it yields CASSLRPLAAYNEQFF.

This clone occurred once. The chain uses TRBV19 and TRBJ1-2; TRBD1 agrees at 12 bases. The CDR3 length is 15 residues. Germline CDR1 reads LNHDA; CDR2 reads SQIVND (reference sequence). The trim removed 11 bases at V and 6 bases at J, leaving 13 bases unmatched. The CDR3 region has the DNA TGTGCCTCGTCCCCTCCGGGACAGGGGGCTCATGGCTACACCTTC. Protein product: CASSPPGQGAHGYTF.

The chain links TRBV28 to TRBJ2-7; weak D call: TRBD1 (6 bases). This CDR3 comprises 15 residues. The V end was cut by 6 bases, the J end by 0 bases, with 15 bases between. CDR1 and CDR2 from the germline V gene are MDHEN and SYDVKM. For the CDR3, the DNA is TGTGCCAGCAGCATGTTGGGACACCTCTCCTACGAGCAGTACTTC. Residues: CASSMLGHLSYEQYF.

V usage is TRBV4-3 and J usage is TRBJ2-3; D not resolved. This CDR3 comprises 15 residues. Germline values: CDR1 LGHNA, CDR2 YSLEER. The ends were cut back, 0 bases at V and 1 base at J, with 8 bases in the middle. This CDR3 reads CASSQDQRGTDTQYF. The CDR3 bases are TGCGCCAGCAGCCAAGATCAACGGGGCACAGATACGCAGTATTTT.

The chain couples TRBV7-2 to TRBJ2-1, with TRBD2 matching 9 bases. Looked up from germline, CDR1 is SGHTA and CDR2 is FQGNSA. This CDR3 spans 16 amino acids. With 2 bases clipped from V and 2 bases from J, the junction kept 4 bases outside the gene matches. For the CDR3, the DNA is TGTGCCAGCAGCTTAAATGCGGGGGGGGCCTACAATGAGCAGTTCTTC. Its protein is CASSLNAGGAYNEQFF.

The chain has TRBV9 and TRBJ1-5; D perhaps matches TRBD1 (5 bases). V was trimmed by 0 bases and J by 4 bases, leaving 5 bases between them. The CDR3 consists of 13 residues. The germline CDR1 and CDR2 sequences are SGDLS and YYNGEE. The CDR3 DNA reads TGTGCCAGCAGCGTAGCAGGGAATCAGCCCCAGCATTTT. It translates to CASSVAGNQPQHF.

The table lists this clone with a count of one. The chain joins TRBV7-3 to TRBJ2-1, with 11 bases lining up with TRBD2. CDR1 and CDR2 from the germline V gene are SGHTA and FQGTGA. V lost 5 bases to trimming and J lost 4 bases; unmatched junction nucleotides: 7. CDR3 length: 16 residues. The CDR3 nucleotides are TGTGCCAGCAGCCCCCAGGGGACTAGCGGTTACAATGAGCAGTTCTTC. Protein sequence: CASSPQGTSGYNEQFF.

This clone was detected once. V usage is TRBV19 and J usage is TRBJ2-3; D remains ambiguous. Germline V CDR1 and CDR2: LNHDA, SQIVND (reference sequence). The CDR3 is 14 amino acids. The ends were cut back, 2 bases at V and 4 bases at J, with 10 bases in the middle. CDR3 protein: CASSISMAADTQYF. CDR3 bases: TGTGCCAGTAGTATATCAATGGCGGCAGATACGCAGTATTTT.

V usage is TRBV5-1 and J usage is TRBJ2-5; weak D call: TRBD1 (5 bases). The length of the CDR3 is 14 residues. Germline CDR1 SGHRS, CDR2 YFSETQ. The germline V and J ends were trimmed by 3 bases and 0 bases, with 9 bases remaining between them. The CDR3 coding sequence is TGCGCCAGCAGCTCCAGGGTGAACCAAGAGACCCAGTACTTC. It codes for CASSSRVNQETQYF.

This chain connects TRBV6-5 to TRBJ1-2; 8 bases match TRBD1. In germline, CDR1 is MNHEY, CDR2 SVGAGI. CDR3 size: 15 residues. V trimming: 4 bases; J trimming: 3 bases; junction bases outside the gene matches: 7. CDR3 loop: CASSSTDRVDYGYTF. For the CDR3, the DNA is TGTGCCAGCAGTTCCACGGACAGGGTAGACTATGGCTACACCTTC.

In its sample, this clone was seen once. The rearrangement joins TRBV28 to TRBJ1-5, with D maybe TRBD1 (5 bases). CDR1 MDHEN and CDR2 SYDVKM come from the germline V gene. Trimming left V 6 bases short and J 0 bases short, with 12 bases between. The CDR3 contains 15 residues. CDR3 in amino acids: CASSHDSFSNQPQHF. The CDR3 bases are TGTGCCAGCAGCCACGACAGTTTTAGCAATCAGCCCCAGCATTTT.

The rearrangement joins TRBV6-6 to TRBJ1-1, with TRBD1 matching 8 bases. V shed 7 bases and J 8 bases; nucleotides not matched to a gene: 15. In germline, CDR1 is MNHNY, CDR2 SVGAGI (reference sequence). There are 15 residues in the CDR3. The CDR3 protein is CASTETRDRNLEAFF. The CDR3 DNA sequence: TGTGCCAGCACCGAGACCCGGGACAGGAACTTAGAAGCTTTCTTT.

This clone was counted once. The chain employs TRBV20-1 and TRBJ2-7, with D hard to call. Germline V gene lookup returns CDR1 DFQATT and CDR2 SNEGSKA (reference sequence). This CDR3 is 11 amino acids long. V dropped 3 bases and J dropped 9 bases, with 12 bases sitting between them. CDR3 DNA: TGCAGTGCTAGTGTCAAGCTTGGGCAGTACTTC. Translation: CSASVKLGQYF.

The rearrangement joins TRBV6-6 to TRBJ2-7; 9 nucleotides align to TRBD1. J gave up 0 bases and V 6 bases, and 3 bases lay outside the gene matches. This CDR3 comprises 14 residues. The germline V gene encodes CDR1 MNHNY and CDR2 SVGAGI (reference sequence). The CDR3 is CASRGQGNSYEQYF. The CDR3 DNA is TGTGCCAGCAGGGGACAGGGAAACTCCTACGAGCAGTACTTC.

In its sample, this clone was seen a few times. The CDR3 region has the DNA TGTGCCAGCAGTGCGGGGGCCGTCGAAAAACTGTTTTTT. Translation: CASSAGAVEKLFF. The rearrangement links TRBV28 to TRBJ1-4; a possible D gene is TRBD1 (6 bases). Trimming removed 5 bases from V and 8 bases from J, with 12 bases in between. Germline-derived CDR1 and CDR2 are MDHEN and SYDVKM. This CDR3 is built from 13 residues.

This rearrangement joins TRBV25-1 to TRBJ2-7; 10 bases match TRBD1. The germline V gene encodes CDR1 MGHDK and CDR2 SYGVNS. CDR3 length: 17 residues. The ends lost 1 base at V and 0 bases at J; junction bases unmatched: 6. The CDR3 sequence: CASSEFPDRGSSYEQYF. DNA of the CDR3: TGTGCCAGCAGTGAATTCCCGGACAGGGGGAGCTCCTACGAGCAGTACTTC.

The chain links TRBV7-2 to TRBJ1-1, with 8 bases that match TRBD1. The CDR3 extends over 14 amino acids. Germline V CDR1 and CDR2: SGHTA, FQGNSA. Trimming at V came to 3 bases and at J to 4 bases, leaving 4 bases not matched to a gene. CDR3 residues: CASSLPTGATEAFF. The CDR3 region has the DNA TGTGCCAGCAGCTTGCCGACAGGGGCCACTGAAGCTTTCTTT. Using reference TRBV7-2 and TRBJ1-1 for the parts outside the CDR3, the full variable domain is GAGVSQSPSNKVTEKGKDVELRCDPISGHTALYWYRQSLGQGLEFLIYFQGNSAPDKSGLPSDRFSAERTGGSVSTLTIQRTQQEDSAVYLCASSLPTGATEAFFGQGTRLTVV.

In DNA, the CDR3 is TGTGCCTGGGACAGGGTGGCTAATGAAAAACTGTTTTTT. Translation: CAWDRVANEKLFF. The rearrangement joins TRBV30 to TRBJ1-4; 7 bases agree with TRBD1. V trimming: 5 bases; J trimming: 3 bases; junction bases outside the gene matches: 3. This CDR3 is 13 amino acids long. Germline CDR1 reads GTSNPN; CDR2 reads SVGIG (reference sequence). Variable domain in full (rest from reference TRBV30 and TRBJ1-4): SQTIHQWPATLVQPVGSPLSLECTVEGTSNPNLYWYRQAAGRGLQLLFYSVGIGQISSEVPQNLSASRPQDRQFILSSKKLLLSDSGFYLCAWDRVANEKLFFGSGTQLSVL.

This CDR3 is CSVRTAENQPQHF. Here the CDR3 DNA reads TGCAGCGTTCGGACAGCGGAGAATCAGCCCCAGCATTTT. The chain joins TRBV29-1 to TRBJ1-5, with a tentative D call TRBD1 (6 bases). CDR1 SQVTM and CDR2 ANQGSEA come from the germline V gene. V was trimmed by 5 bases and J by 4 bases, leaving 12 bases between them. The CDR3 has 13 residues.

The chain carries TRBV6-1 and TRBJ2-2; D is ambiguous. Per germline, CDR1 MNHNS and CDR2 SASEGT. This CDR3 is built from 13 residues. The V end was cut by 7 bases, the J end by 4 bases, with 10 bases between. The CDR3 spells CASNSYSTGELFF. The CDR3 nucleotides are TGTGCCAGCAATTCTTACTCCACCGGGGAGCTGTTTTTT.

The V gene is TRBV10-1, the J gene TRBJ2-1; possibly TRBD2 for D (5 bases). The germline V gene encodes CDR1 WNHNN and CDR2 SYGVQD (reference sequence). CDR3 length: 14 amino acids. V was cut by 0 bases and J by 3 bases, with 6 bases left in between. The CDR3 here is CASSESRGYNEQFF. In DNA, the CDR3 is TGCGCCAGCAGTGAGTCCCGGGGCTACAATGAGCAGTTCTTC.

This chain connects TRBV2 to TRBJ1-2, with 9 positions matching TRBD1. Trimming removed 2 bases from V and 6 bases from J; junction bases left unmatched: 1. Germline V gene data show CDR1 as SNHLY and CDR2 as FYNNEI. CDR3 length: 13 residues. The DNA for the CDR3 is TGTGCCAGCAGTGAATGGACAGGGGATGGCTACACCTTC. It codes for CASSEWTGDGYTF.

The CDR3 DNA follows: TGTGCCTGGAGACGGTTCGACACTGAAGCTTTCTTT. It is translated as CAWRRFDTEAFF. The V and J genes are TRBV30 and TRBJ1-1; D is unresolved. The CDR3 covers 12 residues. The germline V gene encodes CDR1 GTSNPN and CDR2 SVGIG (reference sequence). The V end was cut by 3 bases, the J end by 3 bases, with 8 bases between.

This chain uses TRBV9 with TRBJ2-1; 9 positions agree with TRBD2. The CDR3 spans 15 residues. V lost 1 base, J lost 4 bases, and 3 bases stayed unmatched. Germline-derived CDR1 and CDR2 are SGDLS and YYNGEE. The CDR3 region is CASSVTAGGYNEQFF. DNA of the CDR3: TGTGCCAGCAGCGTAACGGCGGGGGGGTACAATGAGCAGTTCTTC.

The V call is TRBV19, the J call TRBJ2-7, with 8 bases fitting TRBD1. Germline CDR1 is LNHDA and CDR2 is SQIVND (reference sequence). V was clipped by 3 bases and J by 4 bases; unmatched bases: 11. The CDR3 consists of 16 residues. CDR3 region: CASSISATGDLYEQYF. The DNA for the CDR3 is TGTGCCAGTAGTATTTCGGCGACAGGGGATCTTTACGAGCAGTACTTC.

The rearrangement links TRBV9 to TRBJ2-4, with 9 bases fitting TRBD2. The germline CDR1 and CDR2 sequences are SGDLS and YYNGEE. V shed 3 bases, J shed 5 bases, and the junction held 3 bases outside the gene matches. This CDR3 region has 14 residues. DNA for the CDR3: TGTGCCAGCAGCGCTTCTAGCGGGGAAAACATTCAGTACTTC. Its protein product is CASSASSGENIQYF. Looking up the rest from reference TRBV9 and TRBJ2-4 gives the full variable domain: DSGVTQTPKHLITATGQRVTLRCSPRSGDLSVYWYQQSLDQGLQFLIQYYNGEERAKGNILERFSAQQFPDLHSELNLSSLELGDSALYFCASSASSGENIQYFGAGTRLSVL.

The chain combines TRBV18 with TRBJ1-1, with D unclear. This CDR3 is built from 17 residues. V was pared by 1 base and J by 5 bases, with 20 bases between. Germline V gene sequence: CDR1 KGHSH, CDR2 LQKENI. The CDR3 nucleotides are TGTGCCAGCTCACCACAGGTTGGAGGACGGATTGGAACTGAAGCTTTCTTT. This codes for CASSPQVGGRIGTEAFF.

The J gene is TRBJ1-3, the V gene TRBV28; maybe TRBD1 (5 bases). The CDR3 extends over 12 amino acids. Trimming shortened V by 4 bases and J by 11 bases, and 12 bases separated the two germline ends. The V gene's germline CDR1 is MDHEN and CDR2 SYDVKM. The CDR3: CASSSRQYSIYF. DNA for the CDR3: TGTGCCAGCAGTTCTCGACAGTATTCCATATATTTT.